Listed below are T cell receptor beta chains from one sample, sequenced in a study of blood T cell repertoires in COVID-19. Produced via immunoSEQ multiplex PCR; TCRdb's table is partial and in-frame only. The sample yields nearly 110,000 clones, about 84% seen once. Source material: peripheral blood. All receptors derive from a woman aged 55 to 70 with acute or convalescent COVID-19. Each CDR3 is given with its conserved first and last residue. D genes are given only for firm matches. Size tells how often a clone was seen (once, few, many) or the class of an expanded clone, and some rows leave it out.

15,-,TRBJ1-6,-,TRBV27,CASSLRPGPRGPLHF,TGTGCCAGCAGTTTAAGGCCGGGGCCTCGGGGGCCCCTCCACTTT
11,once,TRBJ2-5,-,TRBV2,CASKGEETQYF,TGTGCCAGCAAAGGGGAAGAGACCCAGTACTTC
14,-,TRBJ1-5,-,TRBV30,CAWSLGVGSQPQHF,TGTGCCTGGAGTCTCGGGGTCGGCAGCCAGCCCCAGCATTTT
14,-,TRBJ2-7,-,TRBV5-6,CASSFLARTYEQYF,TGTGCCAGCAGCTTTTTGGCAAGAACCTACGAGCAGTACTTC
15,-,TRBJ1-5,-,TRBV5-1,CASSLVTDSNQPQHF,TGCGCCAGCAGCTTGGTTACAGATAGCAATCAGCCCCAGCATTTT
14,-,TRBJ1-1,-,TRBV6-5,CASSYQQGNTEAFF,TGTGCCAGCAGTTATCAACAGGGGAACACTGAAGCTTTCTTT
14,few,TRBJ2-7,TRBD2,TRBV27,CASSPTTSAHEQYF,TGTGCCAGCAGCCCTACTACTAGCGCCCACGAGCAGTACTTC
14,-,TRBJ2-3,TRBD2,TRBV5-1,CASSLGGDEDTQYF,TGCGCCAGCAGTCTGGGAGGGGATGAAGATACGCAGTATTTT
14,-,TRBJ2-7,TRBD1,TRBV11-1,CASSVDRGKGEQYF,TGTGCCAGCAGCGTGGACAGGGGAAAGGGCGAGCAGTACTTC
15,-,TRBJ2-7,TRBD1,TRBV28,CASQAPGQGSYEQYF,TGTGCCAGCCAAGCTCCGGGACAGGGCTCCTACGAGCAGTACTTC
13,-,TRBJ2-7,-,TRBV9,CASSVRRNYEQYF,TGTGCCAGCAGCGTTCGGAGAAATTACGAGCAGTACTTC
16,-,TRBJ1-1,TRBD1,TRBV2,CASREFGQGVGTEAFF,TGTGCCAGCAGGGAATTTGGACAGGGGGTAGGAACTGAAGCTTTCTTT
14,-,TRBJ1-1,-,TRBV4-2,CASSLQGRNTEAFF,TGTGCCAGCAGCCTACAGGGAAGAAACACTGAAGCTTTCTTT
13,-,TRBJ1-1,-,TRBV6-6,CASSYEGNTEAFF,TGTGCCAGCAGTTACGAGGGTAACACTGAAGCTTTCTTT
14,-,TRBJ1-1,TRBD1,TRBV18,CASSSTGEETEAFF,TGTGCCAGCTCAAGCACAGGGGAGGAGACTGAAGCTTTCTTT
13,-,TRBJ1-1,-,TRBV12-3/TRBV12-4,CASSFAGNTEAFF,TGTGCCAGCAGTTTCGCAGGGAACACTGAAGCTTTCTTT
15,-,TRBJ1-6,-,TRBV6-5,CASSYAPGYNSPLHF,TGTGCCAGCAGTTACGCGCCCGGCTATAATTCACCCCTCCACTTT
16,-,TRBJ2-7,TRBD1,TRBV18,CASSPGTRDRGEEQYF,TGTGCCAGCTCACCCGGGACCCGGGACAGGGGAGAAGAGCAGTACTTC
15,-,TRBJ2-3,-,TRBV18,CASSPVGVPADTQYF,TGTGCCAGCTCACCAGTCGGGGTGCCGGCAGATACGCAGTATTTT
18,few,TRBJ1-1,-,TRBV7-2,CASSLGWRVQVRNTEAFF,TGTGCCAGCAGCTTAGGTTGGAGGGTTCAGGTACGGAACACTGAAGCTTTCTTT
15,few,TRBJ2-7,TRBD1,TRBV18,CASSPLGQGASEQYF,TGTGCCAGCTCACCACTCGGACAGGGAGCCAGCGAGCAGTACTTC
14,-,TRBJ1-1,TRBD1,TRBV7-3,CASSSTGDGTEAFF,TGTGCCAGCAGCTCCACAGGGGACGGCACTGAAGCTTTCTTT
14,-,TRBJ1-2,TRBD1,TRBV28,CASRPTGADYGYTF,TGTGCCAGCAGGCCGACAGGGGCGGACTATGGCTACACCTTC
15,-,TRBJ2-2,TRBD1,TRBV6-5,CASTGQGADTGELFF,TGTGCCAGCACGGGACAGGGGGCGGACACCGGGGAGCTGTTTTTT
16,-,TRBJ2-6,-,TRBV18,CASSPSTGARANVLTF,TGTGCCAGCTCACCCTCCACAGGCGCAAGGGCCAACGTCCTGACTTTC
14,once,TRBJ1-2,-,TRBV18,CASSPNQVDYGYTF,TGTGCCAGCTCACCAAATCAGGTCGACTATGGCTACACCTTC
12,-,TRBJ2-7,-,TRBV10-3,CAISDVSDEQYF,TGTGCCATCAGTGACGTCTCGGACGAGCAGTACTTC
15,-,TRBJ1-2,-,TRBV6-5,CASSHQGNPNYGYTF,TGTGCCAGCAGCCATCAGGGGAATCCAAACTATGGCTACACCTTC
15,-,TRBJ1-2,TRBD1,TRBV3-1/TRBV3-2,CASSQGTGDPAGYTF,TGTGCCAGCAGCCAAGGGACAGGGGACCCGGCTGGCTACACCTTC
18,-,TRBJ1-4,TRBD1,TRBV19,CASSPSQDRGRFWEKLFF,TGTGCCAGTAGCCCCTCCCAGGACAGGGGGCGATTTTGGGAAAAACTGTTTTTT
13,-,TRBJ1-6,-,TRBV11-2,CASSYGVNSPLHF,TGTGCCAGCAGCTACGGTGTAAATTCACCCCTCCACTTT
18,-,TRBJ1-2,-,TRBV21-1,CASSKALMAGARYYGYTF,TGTGCCAGCAGCAAAGCCCTTATGGCGGGGGCGCGGTACTATGGCTACACCTTC
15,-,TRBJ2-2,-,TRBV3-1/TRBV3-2,CASSQDHTNTGELFF,TGTGCCAGCAGCCAAGATCACACGAACACCGGGGAGCTGTTTTTT
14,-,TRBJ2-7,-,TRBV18,CASSPTTVNSEQYF,TGTGCCAGCTCACCAACAACAGTAAACTCCGAGCAGTACTTC
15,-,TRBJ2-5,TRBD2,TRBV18,CASSGPGLAKETQYF,TGTGCCAGCTCAGGACCGGGACTAGCGAAAGAGACCCAGTACTTC
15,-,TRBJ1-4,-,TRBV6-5,CASALGEATNEKLFF,TGTGCCAGCGCCTTAGGAGAAGCAACTAATGAAAAACTGTTTTTT
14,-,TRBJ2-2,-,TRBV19,CASRSDRLAGELFF,TGTGCCAGTAGATCGGACAGACTTGCCGGGGAGCTGTTTTTT
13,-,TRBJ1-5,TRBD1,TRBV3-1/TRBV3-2,CASSQGTAQAQHF,TGTGCCAGCAGCCAGGGGACAGCCCAGGCCCAGCATTTT
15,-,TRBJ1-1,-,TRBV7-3,CASSLTGAANTEAFF,TGTGCCAGCAGCTTAACGGGAGCAGCGAACACTGAAGCTTTCTTT
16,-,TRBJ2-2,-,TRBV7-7,CASSLAAGRNTGELFF,TGTGCTAGCAGCTTAGCGGCGGGAAGGAACACCGGGGAGCTGTTTTTT
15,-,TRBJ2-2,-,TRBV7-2,CASSYRVGGTGELFF,TGTGCCAGCAGCTACAGGGTAGGAGGCACCGGGGAGCTGTTTTTT
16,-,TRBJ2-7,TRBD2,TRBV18,CASSPLLAGGTYEQYF,TGTGCCAGCTCACCACTGCTAGCGGGAGGAACCTACGAGCAGTACTTC
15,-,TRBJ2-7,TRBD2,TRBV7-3,CASSLNAGGAYEQYF,TGTGCCAGCAGCTTAAATGCGGGAGGAGCCTACGAGCAGTACTTC
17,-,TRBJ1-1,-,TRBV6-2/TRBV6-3,CASSYSGQGTMNTEAFF,TGTGCCAGCAGTTACTCGGGGCAGGGGACTATGAACACTGAAGCTTTCTTT
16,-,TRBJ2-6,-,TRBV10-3,CATADSQGPGANVLTF,TGTGCCACTGCAGACAGTCAGGGGCCTGGGGCCAACGTCCTGACTTTC
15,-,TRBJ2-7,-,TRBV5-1,CASSENIGQFYEQYF,TGCGCCAGCAGCGAAAATATTGGACAGTTCTACGAGCAGTACTTC
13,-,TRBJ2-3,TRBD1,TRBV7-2,CASSLDRGRTQYF,TGTGCCAGCAGCTTAGACAGGGGTCGGACGCAGTATTTT
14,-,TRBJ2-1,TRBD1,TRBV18,CASSPPDRDNEQFF,TGTGCCAGCTCACCACCGGACAGGGACAATGAGCAGTTCTTC
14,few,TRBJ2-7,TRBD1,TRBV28,CASSKGTGSREQYF,TGTGCCAGCAGCAAGGGGACAGGCTCTAGGGAGCAGTACTTC
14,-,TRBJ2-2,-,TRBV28,CASSPETNTGELFF,TGTGCCAGCAGTCCCGAGACGAACACCGGGGAGCTGTTTTTT
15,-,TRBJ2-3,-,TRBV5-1,CASSPMRRDTDTQYF,TGCGCCAGCAGCCCGATGAGGAGGGACACAGATACGCAGTATTTT
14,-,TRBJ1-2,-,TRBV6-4,CASSDFLGGYGYTF,TGTGCCAGCAGTGATTTTTTGGGAGGCTATGGCTACACCTTC
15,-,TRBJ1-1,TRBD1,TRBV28,CASSSGTGGTTEAFF,TGTGCCAGCAGTTCCGGGACAGGGGGCACCACTGAAGCTTTCTTT